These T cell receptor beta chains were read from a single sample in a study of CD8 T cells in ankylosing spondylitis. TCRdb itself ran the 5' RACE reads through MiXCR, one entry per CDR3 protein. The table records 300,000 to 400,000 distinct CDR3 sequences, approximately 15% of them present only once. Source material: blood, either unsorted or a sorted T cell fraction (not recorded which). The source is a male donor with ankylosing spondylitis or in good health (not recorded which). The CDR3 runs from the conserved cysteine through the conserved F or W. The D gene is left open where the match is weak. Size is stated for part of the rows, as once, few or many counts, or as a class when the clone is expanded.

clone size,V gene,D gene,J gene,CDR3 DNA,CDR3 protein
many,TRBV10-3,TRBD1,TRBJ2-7,TGTGCCATCAGTACTTCCGGGACAGGGGGCTACGAGCAGTACTTC,CAISTSGTGGYEQYF
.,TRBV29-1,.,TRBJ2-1,TGCAGCGTCGAACCCGACAGGGAGGGAAATGAGCAGTTCTTC,CSVEPDREGNEQFF
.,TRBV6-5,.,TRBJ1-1,TGTGCCAGCAGTTATCCTGGGTCGAACACTGAAGCTTTCTTT,CASSYPGSNTEAFF
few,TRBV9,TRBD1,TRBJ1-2,TGTGCCAGCAGCGTAGGACAGGGGGCGACCTATGGCTACACCTTC,CASSVGQGATYGYTF
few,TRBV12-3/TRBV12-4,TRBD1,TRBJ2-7,TGTGCCAGCAGTCTGGGACAGGCGGGATACGAGCAGTACTTC,CASSLGQAGYEQYF
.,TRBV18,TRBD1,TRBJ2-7,TGTGCCAGCTCATCGCCGGACAGGGGTGCCTACGAGCAGTACTTC,CASSSPDRGAYEQYF
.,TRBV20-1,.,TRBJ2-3,TGCAGTGCTGGGGGGAGCACAGATACGCAGTATTTT,CSAGGSTDTQYF
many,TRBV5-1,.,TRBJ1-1,TGCGCCAGCAGCTTGGGAGGCCGGGGCACTGAAGCTTTCTTT,CASSLGGRGTEAFF
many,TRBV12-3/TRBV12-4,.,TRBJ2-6,TGTGCCAGCAGTTTTAGTTCGGGGAGCTCTGGGGCCAACGTCCTGACTTTC,CASSFSSGSSGANVLTF
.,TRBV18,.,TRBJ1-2,TGTGCCAGCTCACCACTCGGGGATTCGGGGGATGGCTACACCTTC,CASSPLGDSGDGYTF
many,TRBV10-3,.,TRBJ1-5,TGTGCCATCAGTGAGTCGGCGGTTTTAAATCAGCCCCAGCATTTT,CAISESAVLNQPQHF
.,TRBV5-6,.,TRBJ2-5,TGTGCCAGCAGCTTGTTCGGGGAAGGGTGGGAGACCCAGTACTTC,CASSLFGEGWETQYF
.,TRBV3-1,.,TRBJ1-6,TGTGCCAGCGGCCCAGGGGAGTGGGGGTTTTCACCCCTCCACTTT,CASGPGEWGFSPLHF
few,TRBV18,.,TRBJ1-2,TGTGCCAGCTCACCACCCGGGACTAACTATGGCTACACCTTC,CASSPPGTNYGYTF
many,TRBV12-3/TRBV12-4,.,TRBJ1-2,TGTGCCAGCGGGGGGTTTGATGGCTACACCTTC,CASGGFDGYTF
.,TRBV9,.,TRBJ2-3,TGTGCCAGCAGCGTAGCTCTTGCGGATACGCAGTATTTT,CASSVALADTQYF
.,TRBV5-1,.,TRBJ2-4,TGCGCCAGCAGCTTGGCGGCAGAAAACATTCAGTACTTC,CASSLAAENIQYF
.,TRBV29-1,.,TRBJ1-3,TGCAGCGTTGGAGGCGCGGGAAACACCATATATTTT,CSVGGAGNTIYF
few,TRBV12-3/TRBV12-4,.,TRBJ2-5,TGTGCCAGCACCCCGATCCAAGGGGAGACCCAGTACTTC,CASTPIQGETQYF
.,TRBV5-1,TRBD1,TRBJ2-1,TGCGCCAGCAGCTCCGACAGGGGGTTTTACAATGAGCAGTTCTTC,CASSSDRGFYNEQFF
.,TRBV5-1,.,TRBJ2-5,TGCGCCAGCAGCTTGGTGGTGAGGGGGGAGACCCAGTACTTC,CASSLVVRGETQYF
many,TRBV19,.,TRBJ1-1,TGTGCCAGTAGTGCGATTCAGGGGAACGCTGAAGCTTTCTTT,CASSAIQGNAEAFF
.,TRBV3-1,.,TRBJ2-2,TGTGCCAGCAGCCCCACCCGGACACCCCTTCACGGGGAGCTGTTTTTT,CASSPTRTPLHGELFF
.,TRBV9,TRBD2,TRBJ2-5,TGTGCCAGCAGCGTAGAGGGGACTAGCAGGGAGACCCAGTACTTC,CASSVEGTSRETQYF
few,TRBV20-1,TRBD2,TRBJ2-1,TGCAGTGCTCCCCCTAGCGGGGGGGGTTTAGAAGTACTACCCTACAATGAGCAGTTCTTC,CSAPPSGGGLEVLPYNEQFF
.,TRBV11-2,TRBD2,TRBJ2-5,TGTGCCAGCAGCCCTCACGGGGGTTTGGCGGGAGGTGGAGAGACCCAGTACTTC,CASSPHGGLAGGGETQYF
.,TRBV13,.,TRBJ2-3,TGTGCCAGCCTTCGCACAGATACGCAGTATTTT,CASLRTDTQYF
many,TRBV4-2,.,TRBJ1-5,TGTGCCAGCAGCCAAGCCATACAGGGTGGCAGCAATCAGCCCCAGCATTTT,CASSQAIQGGSNQPQHF
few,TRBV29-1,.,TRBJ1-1,TGCAGCGTGGGAAACACATGGAACACTGAAGCTTTCTTT,CSVGNTWNTEAFF
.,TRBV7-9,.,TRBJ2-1,TGTGCCAGCAGCTTAGCGCGGCAGATTAATGAGCAGTTCTTC,CASSLARQINEQFF
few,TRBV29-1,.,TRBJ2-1,TGCAGCGTGGCGGCTAGCGAGAGCTCCTACAATGAGCAGTTCTTC,CSVAASESSYNEQFF
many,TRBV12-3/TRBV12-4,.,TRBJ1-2,TGTGCCAGCAGCATTCAGGGAAGGCGTAACTATGGCTACACCTTC,CASSIQGRRNYGYTF
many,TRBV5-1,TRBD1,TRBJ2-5,TGCGCCAGCAGCTTTTGGTCTGGACAGGGCATGGAGACCCAGTACTTC,CASSFWSGQGMETQYF